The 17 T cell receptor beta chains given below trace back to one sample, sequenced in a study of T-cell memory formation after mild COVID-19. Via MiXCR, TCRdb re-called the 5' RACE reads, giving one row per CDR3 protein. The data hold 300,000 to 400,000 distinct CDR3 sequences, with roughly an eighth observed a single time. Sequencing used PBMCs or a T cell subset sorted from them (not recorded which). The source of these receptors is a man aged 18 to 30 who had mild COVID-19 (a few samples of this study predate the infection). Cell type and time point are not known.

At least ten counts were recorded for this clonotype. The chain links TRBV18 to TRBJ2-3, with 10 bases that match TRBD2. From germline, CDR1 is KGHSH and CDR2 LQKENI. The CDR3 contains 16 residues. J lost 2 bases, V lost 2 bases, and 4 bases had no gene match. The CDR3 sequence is CASSPSLAGTTDTQYF. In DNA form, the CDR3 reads TGTGCCAGCTCACCATCACTAGCGGGGACCACAGATACGCAGTATTTT.

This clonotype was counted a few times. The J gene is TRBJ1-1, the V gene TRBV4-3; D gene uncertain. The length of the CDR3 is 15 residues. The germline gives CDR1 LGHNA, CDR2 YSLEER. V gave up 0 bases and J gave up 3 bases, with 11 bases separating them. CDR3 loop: CASSQDVRAYTEAFF. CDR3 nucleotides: TGCGCCAGCAGCCAAGATGTTCGAGCTTACACTGAAGCTTTCTTT.

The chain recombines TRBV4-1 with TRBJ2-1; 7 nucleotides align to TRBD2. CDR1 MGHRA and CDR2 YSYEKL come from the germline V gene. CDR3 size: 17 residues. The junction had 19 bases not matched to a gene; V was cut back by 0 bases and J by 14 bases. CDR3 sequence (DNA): TGCGCCAGCAGCCAAGATCACCCAGCTAGCGGTGATCCTAAGGAGTTCTTC. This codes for CASSQDHPASGDPKEFF.

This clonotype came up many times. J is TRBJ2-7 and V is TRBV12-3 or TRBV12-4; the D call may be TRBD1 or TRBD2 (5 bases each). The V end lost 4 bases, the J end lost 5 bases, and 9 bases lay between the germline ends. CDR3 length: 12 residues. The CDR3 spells CASSSGADEQYF. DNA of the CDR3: TGTGCCAGCAGTTCCGGGGCGGACGAGCAGTACTTC.

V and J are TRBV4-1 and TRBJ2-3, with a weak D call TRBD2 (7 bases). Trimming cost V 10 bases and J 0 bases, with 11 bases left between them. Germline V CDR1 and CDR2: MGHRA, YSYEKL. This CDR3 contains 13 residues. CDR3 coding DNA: TGCGCCACCGGGGGGCCTAGCACAGATACGCAGTATTTT. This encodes CATGGPSTDTQYF.

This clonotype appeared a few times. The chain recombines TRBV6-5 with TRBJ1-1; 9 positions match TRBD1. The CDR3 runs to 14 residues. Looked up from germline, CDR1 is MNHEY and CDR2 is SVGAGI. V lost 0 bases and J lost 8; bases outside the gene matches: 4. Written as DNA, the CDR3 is TGTGCCAGCAGTTACTCGTTACAGGGGGCAGAAGCTTTCTTT. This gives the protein CASSYSLQGAEAFF.

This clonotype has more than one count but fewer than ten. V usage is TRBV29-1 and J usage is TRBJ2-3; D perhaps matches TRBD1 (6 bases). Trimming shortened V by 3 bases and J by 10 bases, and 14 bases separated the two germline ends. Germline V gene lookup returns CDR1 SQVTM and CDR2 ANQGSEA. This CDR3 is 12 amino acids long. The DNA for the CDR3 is TGCAGCGTTGATGCACAGGGTTTCGCGCAGTATTTT. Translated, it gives CSVDAQGFAQYF.

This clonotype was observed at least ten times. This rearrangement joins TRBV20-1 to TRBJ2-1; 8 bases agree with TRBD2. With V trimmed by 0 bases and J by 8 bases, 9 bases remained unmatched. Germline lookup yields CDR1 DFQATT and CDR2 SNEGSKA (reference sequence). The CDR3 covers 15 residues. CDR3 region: CSARDTGGAVDEQFF. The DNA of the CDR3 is TGCAGTGCTAGAGATACCGGGGGGGCCGTCGATGAGCAGTTCTTC.

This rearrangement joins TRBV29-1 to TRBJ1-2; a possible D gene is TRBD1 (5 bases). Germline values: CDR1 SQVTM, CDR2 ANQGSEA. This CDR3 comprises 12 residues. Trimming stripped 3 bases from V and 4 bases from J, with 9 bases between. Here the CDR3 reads CSVEEGIYGYTF. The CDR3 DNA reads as TGCAGCGTTGAGGAGGGGATCTATGGCTACACCTTC.

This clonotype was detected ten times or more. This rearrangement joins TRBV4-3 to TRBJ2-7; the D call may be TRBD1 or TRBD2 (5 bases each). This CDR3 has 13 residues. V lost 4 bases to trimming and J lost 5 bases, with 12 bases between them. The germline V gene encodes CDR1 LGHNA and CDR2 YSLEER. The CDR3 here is CASSLRDLDEQYF. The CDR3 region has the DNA TGCGCCAGCAGCCTCCGGGACCTGGACGAGCAGTACTTC.

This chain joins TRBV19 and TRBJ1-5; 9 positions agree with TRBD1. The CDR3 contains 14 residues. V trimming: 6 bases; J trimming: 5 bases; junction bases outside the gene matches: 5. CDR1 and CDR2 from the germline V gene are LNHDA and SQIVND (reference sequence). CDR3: CASRHRGLDQPQHF. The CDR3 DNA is TGTGCCAGTAGGCACAGGGGGCTTGATCAGCCCCAGCATTTT. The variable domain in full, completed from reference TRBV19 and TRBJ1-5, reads DGGITQSPKYLFRKEGQNVTLSCEQNLNHDAMYWYRQDPGQGLRLIYYSQIVNDFQKGDIAEGYSVSREKKESFPLTVTSAQKNPTAFYLCASRHRGLDQPQHFGDGTRLSIL.

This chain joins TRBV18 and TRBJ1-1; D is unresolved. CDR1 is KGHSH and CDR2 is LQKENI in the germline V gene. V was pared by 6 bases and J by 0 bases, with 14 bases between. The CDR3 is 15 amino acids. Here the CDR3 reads CASSAQGSMNTEAFF. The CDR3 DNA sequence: TGTGCCAGCTCGGCTCAAGGTTCGATGAACACTGAAGCTTTCTTT.

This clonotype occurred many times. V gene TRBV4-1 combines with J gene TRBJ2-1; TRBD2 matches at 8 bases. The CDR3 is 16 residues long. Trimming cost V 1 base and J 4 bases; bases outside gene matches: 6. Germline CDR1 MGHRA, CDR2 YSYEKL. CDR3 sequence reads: CASSQAAGGRYNEQFF. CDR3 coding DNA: TGCGCCAGCAGCCAAGCGGCGGGGGGACGATACAATGAGCAGTTCTTC.

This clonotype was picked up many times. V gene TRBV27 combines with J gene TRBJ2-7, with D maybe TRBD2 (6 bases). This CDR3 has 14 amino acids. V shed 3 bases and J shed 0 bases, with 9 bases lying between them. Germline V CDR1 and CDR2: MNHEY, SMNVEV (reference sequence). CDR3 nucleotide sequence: TGTGCCAGCAGTTTTGGGGGGAGCTCCTACGAGCAGTACTTC. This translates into CASSFGGSSYEQYF.

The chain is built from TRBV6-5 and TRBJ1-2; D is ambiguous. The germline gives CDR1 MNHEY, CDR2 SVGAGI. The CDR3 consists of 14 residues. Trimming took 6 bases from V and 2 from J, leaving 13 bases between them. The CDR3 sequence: CASSRDRANYGYTF. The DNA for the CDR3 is TGTGCCAGCAGCCGGGATAGGGCCAACTATGGCTACACCTTC.

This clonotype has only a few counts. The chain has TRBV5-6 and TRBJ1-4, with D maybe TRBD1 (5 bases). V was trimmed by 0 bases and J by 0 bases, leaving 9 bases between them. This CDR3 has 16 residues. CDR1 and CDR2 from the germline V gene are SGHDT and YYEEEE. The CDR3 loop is CASSLAGAATNEKLFF. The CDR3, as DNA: TGTGCCAGCAGCTTGGCCGGGGCTGCAACTAATGAAAAACTGTTTTTT.

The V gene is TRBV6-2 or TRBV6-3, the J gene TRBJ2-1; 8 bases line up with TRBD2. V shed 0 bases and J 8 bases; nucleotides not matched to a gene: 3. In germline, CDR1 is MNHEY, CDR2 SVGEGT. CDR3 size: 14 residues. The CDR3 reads CASSYSLAEDEQFF. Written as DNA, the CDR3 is TGTGCCAGCAGTTACTCACTAGCGGAGGATGAGCAGTTCTTC.